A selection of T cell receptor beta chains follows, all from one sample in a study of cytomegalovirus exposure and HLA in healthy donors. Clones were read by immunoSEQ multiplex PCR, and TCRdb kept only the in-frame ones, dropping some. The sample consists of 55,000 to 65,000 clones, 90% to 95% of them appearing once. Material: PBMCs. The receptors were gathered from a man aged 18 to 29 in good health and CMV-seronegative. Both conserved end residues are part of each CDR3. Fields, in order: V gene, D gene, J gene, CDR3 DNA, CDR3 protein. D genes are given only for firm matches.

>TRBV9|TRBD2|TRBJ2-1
TGTGCCAGCAGCGTAGCTGGGCGGGGGAGTAACAATGAGCAGTTCTTC
CASSVAGRGSNNEQFF
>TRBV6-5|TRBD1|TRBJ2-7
TGTGCCAGCACCCGGACAGGGGTCCACGAGCAGTACTTC
CASTRTGVHEQYF
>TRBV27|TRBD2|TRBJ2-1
TGTGCCAGCAGTTTAACGACTAGCGGTTACAATGAGCAGTTCTTC
CASSLTTSGYNEQFF
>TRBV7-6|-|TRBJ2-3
TGTGCCAGCAGCTTACGCGCGGGAATCGGCACAGATACGCAGTATTTT
CASSLRAGIGTDTQYF
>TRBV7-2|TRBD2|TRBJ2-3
TGTGCCAGCAGCTTCGACCTAGCGGGAGCCGCAGATACGCAGTATTTT
CASSFDLAGAADTQYF
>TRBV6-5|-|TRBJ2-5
TGTGCCAGCAGCCCTACGGGGGGCAGAGAGACCCAGTACTTC
CASSPTGGRETQYF
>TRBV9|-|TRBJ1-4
TGTGCCAGCAGCGTAGCTACCGGGGGTTTCGATGAAAAACTGTTTTTT
CASSVATGGFDEKLFF
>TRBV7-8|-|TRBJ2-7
TGTGCCAGCAGCTCCACTAGAACCTACGAGCAGTACTTC
CASSSTRTYEQYF
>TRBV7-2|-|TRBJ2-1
TGTGCCAGCAGCTTATTTCATAACCGAGAGGGCGAGCAGTTCTTC
CASSLFHNREGEQFF
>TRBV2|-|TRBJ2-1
TGTGCCAGCAGTGAAGTCAGGGGTGATGATGAGCAGTTCTTC
CASSEVRGDDEQFF
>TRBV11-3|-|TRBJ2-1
TGTGCCAGCAGTTCAGGGACTTCCTCCTACAATGAGCAGTTCTTC
CASSSGTSSYNEQFF
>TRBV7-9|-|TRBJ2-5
TGTGCCAGCAGCTTAGAGGGGACTTATAAAACACAGTACTTC
CASSLEGTYKTQYF